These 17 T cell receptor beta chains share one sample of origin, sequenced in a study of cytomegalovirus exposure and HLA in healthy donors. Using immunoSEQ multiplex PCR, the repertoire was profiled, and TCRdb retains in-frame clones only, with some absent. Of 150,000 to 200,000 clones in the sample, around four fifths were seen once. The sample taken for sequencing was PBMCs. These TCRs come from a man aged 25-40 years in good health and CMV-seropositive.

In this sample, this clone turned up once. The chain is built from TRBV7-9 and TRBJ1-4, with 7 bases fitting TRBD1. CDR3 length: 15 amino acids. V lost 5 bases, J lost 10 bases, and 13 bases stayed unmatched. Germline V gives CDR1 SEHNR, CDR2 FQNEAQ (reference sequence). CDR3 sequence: CASSRTDRAHGKLFF. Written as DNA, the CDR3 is TGTGCCAGCAGCCGGACCGACAGGGCCCATGGAAAACTGTTTTTT.

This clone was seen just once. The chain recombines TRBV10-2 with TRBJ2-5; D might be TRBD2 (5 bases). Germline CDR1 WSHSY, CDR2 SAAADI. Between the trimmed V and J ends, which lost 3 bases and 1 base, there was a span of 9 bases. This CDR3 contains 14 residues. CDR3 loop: CASSDIARQETQYF. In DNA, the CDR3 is TGCGCCAGCAGTGACATAGCGCGCCAAGAGACCCAGTACTTC.

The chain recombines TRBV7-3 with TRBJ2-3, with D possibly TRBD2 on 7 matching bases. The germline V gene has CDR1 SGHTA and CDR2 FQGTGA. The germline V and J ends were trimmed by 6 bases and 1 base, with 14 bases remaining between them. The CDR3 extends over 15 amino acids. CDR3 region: CASSPGGLRTDTQYF. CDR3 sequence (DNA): TGTGCCAGCAGTCCGGGGGGCCTCCGCACAGATACGCAGTATTTT.

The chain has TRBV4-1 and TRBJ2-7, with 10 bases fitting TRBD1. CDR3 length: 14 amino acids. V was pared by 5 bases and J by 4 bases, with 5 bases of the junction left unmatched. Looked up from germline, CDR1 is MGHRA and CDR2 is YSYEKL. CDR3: CASSAGTGEYEQYF. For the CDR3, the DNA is TGCGCCAGCAGCGCCGGGACAGGGGAATACGAGCAGTACTTC.

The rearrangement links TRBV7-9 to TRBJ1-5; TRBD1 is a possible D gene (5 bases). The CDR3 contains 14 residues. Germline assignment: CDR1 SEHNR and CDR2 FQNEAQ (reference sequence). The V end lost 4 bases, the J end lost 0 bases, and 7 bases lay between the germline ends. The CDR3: CASSWGGSNQPQHF. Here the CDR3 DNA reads TGTGCCAGCAGCTGGGGGGGTAGCAATCAGCCCCAGCATTTT. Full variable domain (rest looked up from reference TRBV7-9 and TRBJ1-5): DTGVSQNPRHKITKRGQNVTFRCDPISEHNRLYWYRQTLGQGPEFLTYFQNEAQLEKSRLLSDRFSAERPKGSFSTLEIQRTEQGDSAMYLCASSWGGSNQPQHFGDGTRLSIL.

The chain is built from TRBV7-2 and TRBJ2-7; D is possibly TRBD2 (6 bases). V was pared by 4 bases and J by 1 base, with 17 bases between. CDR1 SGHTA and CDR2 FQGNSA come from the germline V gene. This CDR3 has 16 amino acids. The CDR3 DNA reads TGTGCCAGCAGCTGGAGCGCGGGGTATATTTCCTACGAGCAGTACTTC. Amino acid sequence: CASSWSAGYISYEQYF. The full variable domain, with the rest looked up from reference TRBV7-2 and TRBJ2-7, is GAGVSQSPSNKVTEKGKDVELRCDPISGHTALYWYRQSLGQGLEFLIYFQGNSAPDKSGLPSDRFSAERTGGSVSTLTIQRTQQEDSAVYLCASSWSAGYISYEQYFGPGTRLTVT.

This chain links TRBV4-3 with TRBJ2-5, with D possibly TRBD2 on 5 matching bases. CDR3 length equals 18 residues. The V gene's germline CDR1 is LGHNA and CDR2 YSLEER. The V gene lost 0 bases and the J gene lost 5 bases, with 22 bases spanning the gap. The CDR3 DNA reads TGCGCCAGCAGCCAAGATATGTATGACTACAACGATGCGGAGACCCAGTACTTC. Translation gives CASSQDMYDYNDAETQYF.

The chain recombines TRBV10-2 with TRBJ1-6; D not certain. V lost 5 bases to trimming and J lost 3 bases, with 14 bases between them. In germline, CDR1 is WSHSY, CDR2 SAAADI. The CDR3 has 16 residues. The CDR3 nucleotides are TGCGCCAGCAGTTCTCTAACCCCGATCTATAATTCACCCCTCCACTTT. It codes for CASSSLTPIYNSPLHF.

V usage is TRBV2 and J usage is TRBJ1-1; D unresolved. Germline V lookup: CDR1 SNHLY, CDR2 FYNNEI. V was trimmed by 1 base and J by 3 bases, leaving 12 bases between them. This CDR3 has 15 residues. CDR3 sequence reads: CASSEGAGLDTEAFF. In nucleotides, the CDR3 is TGTGCCAGCAGTGAAGGGGCGGGGTTAGACACTGAAGCTTTCTTT. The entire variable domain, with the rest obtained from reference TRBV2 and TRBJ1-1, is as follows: EPEVTQTPSHQVTQMGQEVILRCVPISNHLYFYWYRQILGQKVEFLVSFYNNEISEKSEIFDDQFSVERPDGSNFTLKIRSTKLEDSAMYFCASSEGAGLDTEAFFGQGTRLTVV.

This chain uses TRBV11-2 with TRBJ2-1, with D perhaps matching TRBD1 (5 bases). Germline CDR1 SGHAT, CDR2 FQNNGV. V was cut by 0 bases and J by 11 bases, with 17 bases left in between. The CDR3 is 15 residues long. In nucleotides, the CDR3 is TGTGCCAGCAGCTTAGACCTCCCGCAGGGATCAAAGCAGTTCTTC. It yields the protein CASSLDLPQGSKQFF.

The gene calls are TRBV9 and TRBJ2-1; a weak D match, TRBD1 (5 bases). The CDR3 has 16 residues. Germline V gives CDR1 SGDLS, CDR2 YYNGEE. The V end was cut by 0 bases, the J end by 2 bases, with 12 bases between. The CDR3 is CASSVEGQGTYNEQFF. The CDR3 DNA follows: TGTGCCAGCAGCGTAGAGGGTCAGGGTACCTACAATGAGCAGTTCTTC.

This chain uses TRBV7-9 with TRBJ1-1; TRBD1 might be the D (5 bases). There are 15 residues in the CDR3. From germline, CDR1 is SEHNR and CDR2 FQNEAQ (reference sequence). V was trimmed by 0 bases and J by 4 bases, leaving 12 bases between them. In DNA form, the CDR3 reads TGTGCCAGCAGCTTAGCGGACGGGGGAACCACTGAAGCTTTCTTT. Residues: CASSLADGGTTEAFF.

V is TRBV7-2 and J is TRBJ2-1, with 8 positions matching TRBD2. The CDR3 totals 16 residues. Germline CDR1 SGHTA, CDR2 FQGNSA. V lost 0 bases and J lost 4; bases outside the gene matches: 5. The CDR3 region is CASSLASGTHYNEQFF. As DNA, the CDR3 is TGTGCCAGCAGCTTAGCTAGCGGGACACATTACAATGAGCAGTTCTTC.

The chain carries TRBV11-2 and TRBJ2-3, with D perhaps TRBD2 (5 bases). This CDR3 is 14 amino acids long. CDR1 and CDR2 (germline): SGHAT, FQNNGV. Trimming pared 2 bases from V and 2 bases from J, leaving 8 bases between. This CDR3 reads CASSLISDTDTQYF. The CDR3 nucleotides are TGTGCCAGCAGCTTAATTAGCGACACAGATACGCAGTATTTT. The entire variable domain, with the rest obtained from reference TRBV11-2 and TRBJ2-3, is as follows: EAGVAQSPRYKIIEKRQSVAFWCNPISGHATLYWYQQILGQGPKLLIQFQNNGVVDDSQLPKDRFSAERLKGVDSTLKIQPAKLEDSAVYLCASSLISDTDTQYFGPGTRLTVL.

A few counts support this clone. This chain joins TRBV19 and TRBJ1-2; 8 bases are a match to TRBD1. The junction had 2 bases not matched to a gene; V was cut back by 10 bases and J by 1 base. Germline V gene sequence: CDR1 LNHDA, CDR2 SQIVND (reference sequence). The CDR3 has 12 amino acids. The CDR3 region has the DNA TGTGCCACAGGGGGCGGTAACTATGGCTACACCTTC. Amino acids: CATGGGNYGYTF. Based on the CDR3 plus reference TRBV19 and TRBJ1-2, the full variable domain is DGGITQSPKYLFRKEGQNVTLSCEQNLNHDAMYWYRQDPGQGLRLIYYSQIVNDFQKGDIAEGYSVSREKKESFPLTVTSAQKNPTAFYLCATGGGNYGYTFGSGTRLTVV.

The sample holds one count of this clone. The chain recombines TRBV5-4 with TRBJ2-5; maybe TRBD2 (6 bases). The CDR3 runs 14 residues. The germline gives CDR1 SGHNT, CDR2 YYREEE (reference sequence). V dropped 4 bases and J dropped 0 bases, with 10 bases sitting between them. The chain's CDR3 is CASSPGGDQETQYF. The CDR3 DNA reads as TGTGCCAGCAGCCCGGGCGGGGACCAAGAGACCCAGTACTTC. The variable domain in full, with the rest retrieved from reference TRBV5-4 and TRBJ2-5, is ETGVTQSPTHLIKTRGQQVTLRCSSQSGHNTVSWYQQALGQGPQFIFQYYREEENGRGNFPPRFSGLQFPNYSSELNVNALELDDSALYLCASSPGGDQETQYFGPGTRLLVL.

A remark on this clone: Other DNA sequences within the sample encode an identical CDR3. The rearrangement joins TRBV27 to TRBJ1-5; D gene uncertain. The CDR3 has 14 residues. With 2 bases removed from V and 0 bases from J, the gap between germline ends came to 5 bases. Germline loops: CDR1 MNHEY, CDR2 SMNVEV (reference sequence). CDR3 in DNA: TGTGCCAGCAGTTTACGGGATAGCAATCAGCCCCAGCATTTT. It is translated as CASSLRDSNQPQHF.